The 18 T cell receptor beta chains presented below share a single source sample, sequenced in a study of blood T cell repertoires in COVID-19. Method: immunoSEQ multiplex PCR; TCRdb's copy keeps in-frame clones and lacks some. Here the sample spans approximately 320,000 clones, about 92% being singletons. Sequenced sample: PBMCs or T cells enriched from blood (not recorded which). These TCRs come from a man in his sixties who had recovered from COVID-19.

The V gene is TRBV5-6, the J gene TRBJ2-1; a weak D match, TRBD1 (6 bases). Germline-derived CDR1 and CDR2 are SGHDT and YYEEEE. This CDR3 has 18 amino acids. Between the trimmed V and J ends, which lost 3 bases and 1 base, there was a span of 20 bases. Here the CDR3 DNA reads TGTGCCAGCAGCTCCCCATCCATCGGGACATGGTCCTACAATGAGCAGTTCTTC. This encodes CASSSPSIGTWSYNEQFF.

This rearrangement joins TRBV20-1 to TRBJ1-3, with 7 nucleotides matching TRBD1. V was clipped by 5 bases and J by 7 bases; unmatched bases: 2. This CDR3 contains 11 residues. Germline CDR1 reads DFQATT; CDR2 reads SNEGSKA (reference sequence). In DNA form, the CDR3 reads TGCAGTGCTGTAGGGGGCAACACCATATATTTT. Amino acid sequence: CSAVGGNTIYF.

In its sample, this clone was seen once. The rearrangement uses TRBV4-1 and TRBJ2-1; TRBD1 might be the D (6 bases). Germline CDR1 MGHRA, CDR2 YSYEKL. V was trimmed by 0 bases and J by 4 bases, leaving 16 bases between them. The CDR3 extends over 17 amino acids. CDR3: CASSQEYATGSYNEQFF. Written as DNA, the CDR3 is TGCGCCAGCAGCCAAGAATATGCGACAGGTAGTTACAATGAGCAGTTCTTC.

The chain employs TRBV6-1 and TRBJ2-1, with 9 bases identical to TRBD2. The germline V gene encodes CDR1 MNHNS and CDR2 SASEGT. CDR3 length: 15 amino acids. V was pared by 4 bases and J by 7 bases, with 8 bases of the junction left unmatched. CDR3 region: CASSAAGGINNEQFF. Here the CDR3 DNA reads TGTGCCAGCAGTGCAGCGGGAGGAATCAATAATGAGCAGTTCTTC.

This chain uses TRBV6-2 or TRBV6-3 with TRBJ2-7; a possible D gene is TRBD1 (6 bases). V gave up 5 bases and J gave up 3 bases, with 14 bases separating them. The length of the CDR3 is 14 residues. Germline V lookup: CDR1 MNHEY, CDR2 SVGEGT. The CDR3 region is CASSPRTANYEQYF. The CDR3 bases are TGTGCCAGCAGTCCCCGGACAGCAAACTACGAGCAGTACTTC.

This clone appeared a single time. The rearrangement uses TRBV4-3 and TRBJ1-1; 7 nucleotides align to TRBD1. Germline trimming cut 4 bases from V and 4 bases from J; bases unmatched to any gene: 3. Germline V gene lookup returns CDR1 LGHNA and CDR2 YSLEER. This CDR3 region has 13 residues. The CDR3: CASSLDRVTEAFF. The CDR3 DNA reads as TGCGCCAGCAGCCTAGACAGGGTCACTGAAGCTTTCTTT.

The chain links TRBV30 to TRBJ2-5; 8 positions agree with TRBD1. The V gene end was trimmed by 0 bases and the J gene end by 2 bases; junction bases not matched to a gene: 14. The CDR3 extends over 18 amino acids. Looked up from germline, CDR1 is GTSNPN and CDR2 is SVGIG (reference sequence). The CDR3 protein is CAWSVLGARTGPQETQYF. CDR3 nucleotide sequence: TGTGCCTGGAGTGTACTTGGGGCTAGGACAGGGCCGCAAGAGACCCAGTACTTC.

For the CDR3, the DNA is TGCGCCAGCAGCCAAGATAAGAGCCAGGGTAAGAATGAGCAGTTCTTC. Protein: CASSQDKSQGKNEQFF. V gene TRBV4-1 combines with J gene TRBJ2-1; possible D gene TRBD1, 5 bases. The CDR3 sequence is 16 residues long. CDR1 and CDR2 from the germline V gene are MGHRA and YSYEKL. V lost 0 bases to trimming and J lost 7 bases, with 16 bases between them.

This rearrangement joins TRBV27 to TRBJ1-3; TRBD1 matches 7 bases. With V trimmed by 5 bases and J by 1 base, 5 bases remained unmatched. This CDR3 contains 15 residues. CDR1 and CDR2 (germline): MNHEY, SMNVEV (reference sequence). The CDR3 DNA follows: TGTGCCAGCAGTATCAACAGGGGATCTGGAAACACCATATATTTT. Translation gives CASSINRGSGNTIYF.

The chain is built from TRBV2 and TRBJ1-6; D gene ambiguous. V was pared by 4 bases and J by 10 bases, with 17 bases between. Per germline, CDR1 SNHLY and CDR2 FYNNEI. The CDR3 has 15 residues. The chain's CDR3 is CASSVVPAGRSPLHF. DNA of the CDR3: TGTGCCAGCAGTGTAGTACCTGCCGGGAGGTCACCCCTCCACTTT.

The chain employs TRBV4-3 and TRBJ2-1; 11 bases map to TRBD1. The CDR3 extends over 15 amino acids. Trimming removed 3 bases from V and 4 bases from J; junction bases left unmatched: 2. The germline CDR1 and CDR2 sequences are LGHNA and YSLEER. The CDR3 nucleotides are TGCGCCAGCAGCCATGGGACAGGGGGATACAATGAGCAGTTCTTC. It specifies CASSHGTGGYNEQFF.

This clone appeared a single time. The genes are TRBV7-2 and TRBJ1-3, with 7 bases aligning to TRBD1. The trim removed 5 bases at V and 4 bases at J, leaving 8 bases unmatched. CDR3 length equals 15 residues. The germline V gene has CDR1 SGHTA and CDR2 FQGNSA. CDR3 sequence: CASSPPDRIGNTIYF. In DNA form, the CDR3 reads TGTGCCAGCAGCCCCCCGGACAGGATAGGAAACACCATATATTTT. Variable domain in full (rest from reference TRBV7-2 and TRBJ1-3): GAGVSQSPSNKVTEKGKDVELRCDPISGHTALYWYRQSLGQGLEFLIYFQGNSAPDKSGLPSDRFSAERTGGSVSTLTIQRTQQEDSAVYLCASSPPDRIGNTIYFGEGSWLTVV.

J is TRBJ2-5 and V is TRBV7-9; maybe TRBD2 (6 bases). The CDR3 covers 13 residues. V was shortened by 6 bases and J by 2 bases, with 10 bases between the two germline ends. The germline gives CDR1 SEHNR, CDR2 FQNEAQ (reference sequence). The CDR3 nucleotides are TGTGCCAGCAGAGGGACTGTACAAGAGACCCAGTACTTC. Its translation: CASRGTVQETQYF.

The CDR3 region has the DNA TGTGCCAGCAGTCAATCCGGGACAGGGATGGCCTACGAGCAGTACTTC. Its translation is CASSQSGTGMAYEQYF. The chain employs TRBV28 and TRBJ2-7; 9 nucleotides line up with TRBD1. This CDR3 comprises 16 residues. Germline V gives CDR1 MDHEN, CDR2 SYDVKM. The V gene end was trimmed by 5 bases and the J gene end by 2 bases; junction bases not matched to a gene: 10.

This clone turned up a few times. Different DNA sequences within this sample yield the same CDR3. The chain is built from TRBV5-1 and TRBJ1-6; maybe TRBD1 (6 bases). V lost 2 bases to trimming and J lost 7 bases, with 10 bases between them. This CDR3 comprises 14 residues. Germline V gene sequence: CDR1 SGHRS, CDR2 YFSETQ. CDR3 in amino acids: CASSLQGGNSPLHF. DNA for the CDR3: TGCGCCAGCAGCTTACAGGGTGGGAATTCACCCCTCCACTTT.

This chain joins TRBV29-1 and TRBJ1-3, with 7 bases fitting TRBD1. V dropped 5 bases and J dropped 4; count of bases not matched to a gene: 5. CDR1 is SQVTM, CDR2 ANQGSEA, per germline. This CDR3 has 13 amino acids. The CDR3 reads CSVQQGSGNTIYF. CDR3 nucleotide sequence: TGCAGCGTTCAACAGGGGAGCGGAAACACCATATATTTT. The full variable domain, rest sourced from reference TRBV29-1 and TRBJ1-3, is SAVISQKPSRDICQRGTSLTIQCQVDSQVTMMFWYRQQPGQSLTLIATANQGSEATYESGFVIDKFPISRPNLTFSTLTVSNMSPEDSSIYLCSVQQGSGNTIYFGEGSWLTVV.

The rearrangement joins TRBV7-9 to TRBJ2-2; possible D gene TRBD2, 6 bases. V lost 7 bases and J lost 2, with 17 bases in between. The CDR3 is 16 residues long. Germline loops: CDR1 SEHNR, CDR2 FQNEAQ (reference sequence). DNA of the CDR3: TGTGCCAGCACCTACAATCTAGCGTCAAACACCGGGGAGCTGTTTTTT. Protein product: CASTYNLASNTGELFF.

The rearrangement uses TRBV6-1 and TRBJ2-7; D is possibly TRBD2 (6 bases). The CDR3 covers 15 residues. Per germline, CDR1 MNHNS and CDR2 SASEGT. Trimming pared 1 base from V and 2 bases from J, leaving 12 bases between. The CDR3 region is CASSEGPSAPYEQYF. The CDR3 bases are TGTGCCAGCAGTGAAGGGCCTAGCGCTCCCTACGAGCAGTACTTC.